These 19 T cell receptor beta chains share one sample of origin, sequenced in a study of cytomegalovirus exposure and HLA in healthy donors (dated by TCRdb to the late 2010s). The library was made by the immunoSEQ multiplex PCR assay. This is the immuneACCESS table as TCRdb keeps it, with only in-frame sequences that have V and J called. A part of the clones is gone; compared with another copy, unresolved V genes explain less than half, and the rest is unexplained. This sample gives fewer than 350,000 clones in total; approximately 88% of them show up just once. Around 0.92% of the sample goes to the ten largest clones. The sequenced sample consisted of PBMCs. The receptor set was obtained from a woman between 18 and 29 years old in good health and CMV-seronegative.

This chain links TRBV27 with TRBJ2-3, with a possible D match to TRBD2 (5 bases). Germline V gives CDR1 MNHEY, CDR2 SMNVEV (reference sequence). This CDR3 contains 15 residues. Trimming removed 2 bases at V and 5 bases at J, with 14 bases between. CDR3 coding DNA: TGTGCCAGCAGTTTACGAGGGTTATTTGGAGATACGCAGTATTTT. This codes for CASSLRGLFGDTQYF.

This chain links TRBV5-1 with TRBJ2-1; possibly TRBD2 for D (7 bases). This CDR3 is built from 14 residues. With 4 bases removed from V and 9 bases from J, the gap between germline ends came to 17 bases. Germline CDR1 reads SGHRS; CDR2 reads YFSETQ. CDR3 residues: CASSPLTSRGEQFF. Written as DNA, the CDR3 is TGCGCCAGCAGCCCCTTGACTAGCAGGGGTGAGCAGTTCTTC.

This chain uses TRBV21-1 with TRBJ1-1; the DNA was not used to check the table's D call, TRBD1. TRBV21-1 is designated a pseudogene. This CDR3 contains 15 residues. The CDR3: CASSTKDRGRGEAFF. In DNA form, the CDR3 reads TGTGCCAGCAGCACAAAAGACAGGGGGCGAGGTGAAGCTTTCTTT.

This chain uses TRBV5-1 with TRBJ2-5; tentatively, D is TRBD1 (6 bases). The CDR3 runs to 14 residues. The ends were cut back, 4 bases at V and 4 bases at J, with 14 bases in the middle. Germline loops: CDR1 SGHRS, CDR2 YFSETQ. The chain's CDR3 is CASSTGSGRETQYF. The CDR3, as DNA: TGCGCCAGCAGCACAGGGTCAGGCCGAGAGACCCAGTACTTC.

The chain joins TRBV4-1 to TRBJ1-4; 7 bases are shared with TRBD1. Trimming removed 0 bases from V and 7 bases from J; junction bases left unmatched: 11. CDR3 size: 17 residues. From germline, CDR1 is MGHRA and CDR2 YSYEKL. CDR3 amino acids: CASSQDFMEGASEKLFF. CDR3 DNA sequence: TGCGCCAGCAGCCAAGATTTTATGGAGGGGGCGAGTGAAAAACTGTTTTTT.

The genes are TRBV28 and TRBJ2-7, with 8 bases identical to TRBD2. CDR3 length equals 15 residues. Germline V gene lookup returns CDR1 MDHEN and CDR2 SYDVKM. J lost 4 bases, V lost 7 bases, and 12 bases had no gene match. CDR3 sequence: CASNRSGSKLYEQYF. CDR3 nucleotide sequence: TGTGCCAGCAACCGGAGCGGGAGTAAGCTGTACGAGCAGTACTTC.

The chain joins TRBV27 to TRBJ1-1; 7 bases map to TRBD1. CDR3 length equals 15 residues. Per germline, CDR1 MNHEY and CDR2 SMNVEV (reference sequence). V shed 2 bases, J shed 0 bases, and the junction held 3 bases outside the gene matches. CDR3 amino acids: CASSLRGRLNTEAFF. The CDR3 DNA is TGTGCCAGCAGTTTAAGGGGGCGGTTGAACACTGAAGCTTTCTTT.

The chain links TRBV28 to TRBJ2-7; TRBD1 is a possible D gene (6 bases). Germline V gives CDR1 MDHEN, CDR2 SYDVKM. V shed 2 bases and J shed 4 bases, with 15 bases lying between them. CDR3 length equals 15 residues. CDR3 amino acids: CASSLGDIFGYEQYF. The DNA of the CDR3 is TGTGCCAGCAGTTTAGGGGACATTTTTGGGTACGAGCAGTACTTC.

The gene calls are TRBV30 and TRBJ1-5, with D possibly TRBD1 on 5 matching bases. Per the germline V gene, CDR1 is GTSNPN and CDR2 is SVGIG (reference sequence). There are 13 residues in the CDR3. Trimming pared 0 bases from V and 11 bases from J, leaving 14 bases between. CDR3 coding DNA: TGTGCCTGGAGTGTGGGCAGGGACTCGGCCCAGCATTTT. Amino acids: CAWSVGRDSAQHF.

The chain recombines TRBV14 with TRBJ2-2; TRBD1 aligns across 7 bases. V lost 4 bases to trimming and J lost 8 bases; unmatched junction nucleotides: 4. CDR3 length equals 13 residues. CDR1 SGHDN and CDR2 FVKESK come from the germline V gene. The CDR3 here is CASSPTGRGELFF. In DNA form, the CDR3 reads TGTGCCAGCAGCCCGACAGGGCGAGGGGAGCTGTTTTTT. Looking up the rest from reference TRBV14 and TRBJ2-2 gives the full variable domain: EAGVTQFPSHSVIEKGQTVTLRCDPISGHDNLYWYRRVMGKEIKFLLHFVKESKQDESGMPNNRFLAERTGGTYSTLKVQPAELEDSGVYFCASSPTGRGELFFGEGSRLTVL.

The V and J genes are TRBV9 and TRBJ2-1; 8 positions agree with TRBD1. V was pared by 3 bases and J by 8 bases, with 4 bases of the junction left unmatched. The CDR3 has 13 amino acids. CDR1 SGDLS and CDR2 YYNGEE come from the germline V gene. The CDR3 region has the DNA TGTGCCAGCAGCGCCGGACAGGGCGATGAGCAGTTCTTC. It encodes CASSAGQGDEQFF.

This clone was seen more than once but under ten times. Here the CDR3 DNA reads TGTGCCAGCAGTGACTCGAGGGGACAGGGGGCAGATACGCAGTATTTT. As protein: CASSDSRGQGADTQYF. The V and J genes are TRBV6-4 and TRBJ2-3; the match to TRBD1 covers 11 bases. Germline loops: CDR1 MRHNA, CDR2 SNTAGT. V lost 0 bases, J lost 4 bases, and 3 bases stayed unmatched. This CDR3 region has 16 residues.

The V call is TRBV5-1, the J call TRBJ1-1, with 10 bases matching TRBD1. The V segment lost 2 bases and the J segment 3 bases; nucleotides outside the gene matches: 16. The CDR3 has 19 residues. In germline, CDR1 is SGHRS, CDR2 YFSETQ. The CDR3 region has the DNA TGCGCCAGCAGCTTTAACCCCCCCGGGACAGGGGCGGTGTACACTGAAGCTTTCTTT. This translates into CASSFNPPGTGAVYTEAFF.

The V and J genes are TRBV2 and TRBJ2-3; a possible D gene is TRBD1 (6 bases). The CDR3 has 13 amino acids. V was pared by 6 bases and J by 7 bases, with 14 bases between. Per the germline V gene, CDR1 is SNHLY and CDR2 is FYNNEI. CDR3 nucleotide sequence: TGTGCCAGCAGACCCGACAGGCAGTATACGCAGTATTTT. This gives the protein CASRPDRQYTQYF.

This clone was seen only once. Additional DNA sequences in this sample encode the identical CDR3. This chain links TRBV2 with TRBJ1-1, with 7 bases lining up with TRBD1. Looked up from germline, CDR1 is SNHLY and CDR2 is FYNNEI. Trimming removed 4 bases from V and 4 bases from J; junction bases left unmatched: 6. The CDR3 covers 14 residues. CDR3 residues: CASSARTGATEAFF. The CDR3 nucleotides read TGTGCCAGCAGTGCCCGGACAGGCGCCACTGAAGCTTTCTTT.

This chain uses TRBV5-1 with TRBJ2-7; 10 bases agree with TRBD1. The CDR3 is 14 residues long. V was clipped by 3 bases and J by 7 bases; unmatched bases: 7. CDR1 is SGHRS and CDR2 is YFSETQ in the germline V gene. The CDR3 nucleotides are TGCGCCAGCAGCTCCCGACAGGGGGCTGAAGAGCAGTACTTC. Protein sequence: CASSSRQGAEEQYF.

J is TRBJ1-1 and V is TRBV2, with 7 nucleotides matching TRBD1. This CDR3 region has 14 residues. Germline loops: CDR1 SNHLY, CDR2 FYNNEI. V dropped 6 bases and J dropped 5; count of bases not matched to a gene: 9. The CDR3: CASRVQGPGTEAFF. Written as DNA, the CDR3 is TGTGCCAGCAGAGTACAGGGGCCGGGAACTGAAGCTTTCTTT.

This clone is a singleton in its sample. This sequence joins TRBV6-6 and TRBJ2-1, with TRBD1 identical over 10 bases. This CDR3 comprises 16 residues. With V trimmed by 5 bases and J by 4 bases, 8 bases remained unmatched. CDR1 is MNHNY, CDR2 SVGAGI, per germline (reference sequence). The CDR3 nucleotides are TGTGCCAGCAGTACCGGGACAGGGGTCCTTTACAATGAGCAGTTCTTC. Translating gives CASSTGTGVLYNEQFF.

The chain has TRBV4-1 and TRBJ1-1, with TRBD1 as a possible D gene (6 bases). Trimming stripped 1 base from V and 5 bases from J, with 11 bases between. Per germline, CDR1 MGHRA and CDR2 YSYEKL. This CDR3 contains 14 residues. The CDR3 loop is CASSQARRGTEAFF. In DNA form, the CDR3 reads TGCGCCAGCAGCCAAGCTCGAAGGGGGACTGAAGCTTTCTTT.